These 9 T cell receptor beta chains came from one sample sequenced in a study of T cell repertoires in cytomegalovirus infection (dated by TCRdb to the late 2010s). Reads for this sample came from an Illumina HiSeq 1500. Using fastp at Q25 and MiXCR, TCRdb reprocessed the public reads and kept productive beta chains. Duplicate CDR3 protein sequences are folded into a single record with the most common DNA and genes. This sample holds a few hundred thousand distinct CDR3 sequences; about 33% were observed only once. The ten largest clones represent around a sixth of the sample. These TCRs are of unknown antigen specificity. What the treatment or condition label conveys for this sample: in vitro stimulation with specific CMV peptide epitopes to enrich CMV-specific T cells. The specimen comprised cultured PBMCs, sampled from culture after CMV antigen stimulation. These receptors came from a human donor in good health (CMV status not recorded). Some clones in this sample may be carry-over from other donors' samples.

The J gene is TRBJ2-6, the V gene TRBV9, with D unresolved. The CDR3 contains 15 residues. In germline, CDR1 is SGDLS, CDR2 YYNGEE. Deletions cut 0 bases from V and 2 bases from J, with 6 bases between. CDR3 sequence (DNA): TGTGCCAGCAGCGTAGTGGTGGCTGGGGCCAACGTCCTGACTTTC. Translating it yields CASSVVVAGANVLTF. Together with reference TRBV9 and TRBJ2-6, the CDR3 gives the full variable domain: DSGVTQTPKHLITATGQRVTLRCSPRSGDLSVYWYQQSLDQGLQFLIQYYNGEERAKGNILERFSAQQFPDLHSELNLSSLELGDSALYFCASSVVVAGANVLTFGAGSRLTVL.

This clonotype showed up just a few times. This chain connects TRBV7-2 to TRBJ2-5; D unresolved. The CDR3 loop spans 14 amino acids. V dropped 3 bases and J dropped 7 bases, with 15 bases sitting between them. The germline V gene encodes CDR1 SGHTA and CDR2 FQGNSA. CDR3 region: CASSFLLLSGTQYF. The CDR3 DNA follows: TGTGCCAGCAGCTTTTTGCTGCTATCGGGGACCCAGTACTTC. Full variable domain (remainder filled in from reference TRBV7-2 and TRBJ2-5): GAGVSQSPSNKVTEKGKDVELRCDPISGHTALYWYRQSLGQGLEFLIYFQGNSAPDKSGLPSDRFSAERTGGSVSTLTIQRTQQEDSAVYLCASSFLLLSGTQYFGPGTRLLVL.

Many counts were recorded for this clonotype. The chain recombines TRBV7-2 with TRBJ2-7; 8 positions match TRBD1. V gave up 2 bases and J gave up 7 bases; unmatched junction bases: 25. Germline CDR1 reads SGHTA; CDR2 reads FQGNSA. There are 20 residues in the CDR3. The CDR3: CASSLRGRKRTGIFFGEQYF. In DNA form, the CDR3 reads TGTGCCAGCAGCTTAAGGGGAAGAAAAAGGACAGGGATTTTTTTTGGGGAGCAGTACTTC. The full variable domain, with the rest looked up from reference TRBV7-2 and TRBJ2-7, is GAGVSQSPSNKVTEKGKDVELRCDPISGHTALYWYRQSLGQGLEFLIYFQGNSAPDKSGLPSDRFSAERTGGSVSTLTIQRTQQEDSAVYLCASSLRGRKRTGIFFGEQYFGPGTRLTVT.

The gene calls are TRBV6-2 or TRBV6-3 and TRBJ2-7; D may be TRBD2 (6 bases). Per the germline V gene, CDR1 is MNHEY and CDR2 is SVGEGT. The CDR3 is 16 amino acids. Trimming cost V 6 bases and J 2 bases, with 20 bases left between them. In nucleotides, the CDR3 is TGTGCCAGCAGGGAGTACGGGGATGCGGGAACCTACGAGCAGTACTTC. This gives the protein CASREYGDAGTYEQYF.

The sample holds one count of this clonotype. The rearrangement uses TRBV6-1 and TRBJ1-5, with a possible D match to TRBD1 (6 bases). CDR3 size: 17 residues. Germline V gives CDR1 MNHNS, CDR2 SASEGT. With 6 bases removed from V and 3 bases from J, the gap between germline ends came to 21 bases. CDR3 region: CASSQTTGQTINQPQHF. The CDR3 DNA reads TGTGCCAGCAGCCAAACCACGGGACAAACCATCAATCAGCCCCAGCATTTT.

The chain has TRBV4-2 and TRBJ2-1; D gene unclear. With 1 base removed from V and 7 bases from J, the gap between germline ends came to 11 bases. Per germline, CDR1 LGHNA and CDR2 YNFKEQ. There are 14 residues in the CDR3. The CDR3 DNA reads as TGTGCCAGCAGCCAAGGAGGTCTAAGTAATGAGCAGTTCTTC. Protein: CASSQGGLSNEQFF.

The V and J genes are TRBV4-3 and TRBJ2-1; D is ambiguous. Between the trimmed V and J ends, which lost 1 base and 5 bases, there was a span of 9 bases. The germline gives CDR1 LGHNA, CDR2 YSLEER. There are 14 residues in the CDR3. DNA of the CDR3: TGCGCCAGCAGCCAAGGGAACTATGACAATGAGCAGTTCTTC. It encodes CASSQGNYDNEQFF.

V is TRBV5-4 and J is TRBJ2-1, with 11 bases that match TRBD1. The CDR3 length is 18 residues. CDR1 and CDR2 (germline): SGHNT, YYREEE (reference sequence). With 0 bases clipped from V and 4 bases from J, the junction kept 9 bases outside the gene matches. The CDR3 nucleotides read TGTGCCAGCAGCTTGGTTTCCGGGACAGGGGGACGGTACAATGAGCAGTTCTTC. This encodes CASSLVSGTGGRYNEQFF.

The gene calls are TRBV20-1 and TRBJ2-1, with 11 positions matching TRBD2. The CDR3 spans 18 residues. CDR1 and CDR2 (germline): DFQATT, SNEGSKA (reference sequence). With 8 bases clipped from V and 2 bases from J, the junction kept 17 bases outside the gene matches. The CDR3 reads CSIGWGTSGFSTYNEQFF. The CDR3 region has the DNA TGCAGTATAGGATGGGGGACTAGCGGTTTCTCAACCTACAATGAGCAGTTCTTC.